Following are 9 T cell receptor beta chains from one sample sequenced in a study of blood T cells in healthy people across ages (dated by TCRdb to the mid-2010s). Preparation of the library involved 5' RACE. The instrument was an Illumina HiSeq 2500. A second PCR of roughly 6 to 11 cycles was run with a J-beta primer mix and a sample-barcoded 5' primer. The public reads were reanalyzed by TCRdb: fastp trimming at Q25, MiXCR alignment, in-frame beta chains only. All rows with the same CDR3 protein become a single entry with the most common DNA and genes. This sample holds about 840,000 distinct CDR3 sequences; approximately 32% were observed only once. The leading ten clones occupy more than 8.5% of the sample. The sample also formed part of further work on T cells of mothers and their children.

Sequences were obtained from blood. These receptors were taken from a woman in her thirties or forties in good health.

This clonotype was seen ten or more times. The chain joins TRBV18 to TRBJ2-7; either TRBD1 or TRBD2 may supply D (5 bases each). The CDR3 is made up of 14 amino acids. The V gene lost 3 bases and the J gene lost 7 bases, with 16 bases spanning the gap. Germline loops: CDR1 KGHSH, CDR2 LQKENI. The CDR3 nucleotides read TGTGCCAGCTCACCCCTCGGAACAGGAGGTGAGCAGTACTTC. Residues: CASSPLGTGGEQYF. Full variable domain (remainder filled in from reference TRBV18 and TRBJ2-7): NAGVMQNPRHLVRRRGQEARLRCSPMKGHSHVYWYRQLPEEGLKFMVYLQKENIIDESGMPKERFSAEFPKEGPSILRIQQVVRGDSAAYFCASSPLGTGGEQYFGPGTRLTVT.

This clonotype was observed a handful of times. The chain couples TRBV6-6 to TRBJ2-2, with no clear D. This CDR3 comprises 14 residues. Germline loops: CDR1 MNHNY, CDR2 SVGAGI (reference sequence). Trimming shortened V by 5 bases and J by 3 bases, and 10 bases separated the two germline ends. For the CDR3, the DNA is TGTGCCAGCAGTCACCGGGCCGACACCGGGGAGCTGTTTTTT. This gives the protein CASSHRADTGELFF.

This clonotype was picked up a small number of times. The genes are TRBV5-1 and TRBJ2-7; perhaps TRBD2 as D (6 bases). Deletions cut 3 bases from V and 4 bases from J, with 23 bases between. Germline loops: CDR1 SGHRS, CDR2 YFSETQ. This CDR3 spans 17 amino acids. In DNA, the CDR3 is TGCGCCAGCAGCTCCGCGATGTCTGGGGCGGGGCCATACGAGCAGTACTTC. Its translation: CASSSAMSGAGPYEQYF.

Concerning this clonotype itself: The conserved final phenylalanine or tryptophan is absent from the CDR3, which likely points to a read error. The chain has TRBV7-2 and TRBJ2-7; a possible D gene is TRBD1 (6 bases). Trimming took off 5 bases at V and 5 bases at J, with 16 bases between the two ends. Germline assignment: CDR1 SGHTA and CDR2 FQGNSA. The CDR3 extends over 14 amino acids. CDR3 protein: CASSTGTYIDEQYL. CDR3 coding DNA: TGTGCCAGCAGCACCGGGACATATATCGACGAGCAGTACTTA.

This sequence joins TRBV2 and TRBJ2-4; D unclear. The J call may be wrong; the DNA end is better matched by TRBJ2-7. Germline V CDR1 and CDR2: SNHLY, FYNNEI. The CDR3 is made up of 13 amino acids. For the CDR3, the DNA is TGTGCCAGCAGTGAAACCGTAAACTACGAGCAGTACGTC. Translation gives CASSETVNYEQYV.

This clonotype was counted at least ten times. The rearrangement uses TRBV10-3 and TRBJ2-1; D remains ambiguous. Trimming removed 4 bases from V and 8 bases from J, with 6 bases in between. Germline CDR1 and CDR2: ENHRY and SYGVKD. The CDR3 length is 11 residues. The chain's CDR3 is CAISVSDEQFF. CDR3 nucleotide sequence: TGTGCCATCAGTGTTTCTGATGAGCAGTTCTTC.

This clonotype has at least ten counts. The J gene is TRBJ2-7, the V gene TRBV29-1, with D hard to call. Deletions cut 2 bases from V and 3 bases from J, with 5 bases between. From germline, CDR1 is SQVTM and CDR2 ANQGSEA. This CDR3 has 11 amino acids. This CDR3 reads CSVEFGYEQYF. Here the CDR3 DNA reads TGCAGCGTTGAATTTGGCTACGAGCAGTACTTC.

The genes are TRBV30 and TRBJ2-5, with D possibly TRBD2 on 6 matching bases. Germline V CDR1 and CDR2: GTSNPN, SVGIG (reference sequence). The CDR3 has 16 amino acids. Trimming left V 0 bases short and J 1 base short, with 15 bases between. The CDR3, as DNA: TGTGCCTGGAGTGTAGTATCTAGCGCCCTCCAAGAGACCCAGTACTTC. Encoded protein: CAWSVVSSALQETQYF. Full variable domain (rest looked up from reference TRBV30 and TRBJ2-5): SQTIHQWPATLVQPVGSPLSLECTVEGTSNPNLYWYRQAAGRGLQLLFYSVGIGQISSEVPQNLSASRPQDRQFILSSKKLLLSDSGFYLCAWSVVSSALQETQYFGPGTRLLVL.

V and J are TRBV27 and TRBJ2-2; D gene uncertain. The CDR3 sequence is 12 residues long. The V end lost 6 bases, the J end lost 6 bases, and 8 bases lay between the germline ends. Germline CDR1 is MNHEY and CDR2 is SMNVEV (reference sequence). CDR3 nucleotide sequence: TGTGCCAGCAGCATATTCTCCGGGGAGCTGTTTTTT. Translated: CASSIFSGELFF.